These 22 T cell receptor beta chains share one sample of origin, sequenced in a study of T cells in Graves' hyperthyroidism and ophthalmopathy. TCR beta CDR3 regions were amplified from RNA transcripts. A set of HTBI primers served as the primers for a first-round RT-PCR of the TCR CDR3. TCRdb processed the multiplex PCR reads anew with MiXCR; each CDR3 protein has one entry. The repertoire holds approximately 410,000 distinct CDR3 sequences, with 14% to 15% as singletons. Sequenced material: blood. The receptors come from a man younger than 35 with Graves' ophthalmopathy.

The chain joins TRBV12-3 or TRBV12-4 to TRBJ2-4; D perhaps matches TRBD2 (6 bases). Trimming stripped 6 bases from V and 7 bases from J, with 22 bases between. The CDR3 contains 16 residues. In DNA form, the CDR3 reads TGTGCCAGCAGCCCAGATGGGGCTAGCGTGTTGAACATTCAGTACTTC. Protein product: CASSPDGASVLNIQYF.

This clonotype has a count of ten or more. The chain is built from TRBV5-1 and TRBJ2-3; the D gene is possibly TRBD1 (6 bases). V dropped 4 bases and J dropped 5 bases, with 11 bases sitting between them. CDR1 is SGHRS and CDR2 is YFSETQ in the germline V gene. This CDR3 contains 13 residues. The CDR3 sequence: CASSPGAVDTQYF. The CDR3 DNA sequence: TGCGCCAGCAGCCCAGGGGCGGTAGATACGCAGTATTTT. The variable domain in full, completed from reference TRBV5-1 and TRBJ2-3, reads KAGVTQTPRYLIKTRGQQVTLSCSPISGHRSVSWYQQTPGQGLQFLFEYFSETQRNKGNFPGRFSGRQFSNSRSEMNVSTLELGDSALYLCASSPGAVDTQYFGPGTRLTVL.

The rearrangement joins TRBV12-3 or TRBV12-4 to TRBJ2-5; 12 bases agree with TRBD2. The CDR3 is 15 residues long. V dropped 6 bases and J dropped 4; count of bases not matched to a gene: 6. The DNA for the CDR3 is TGTGCCAGCAGACTGACTAGCGGGGGTCGAGAGACCCAGTACTTC. Translation: CASRLTSGGRETQYF.

The chain joins TRBV24-1 to TRBJ2-7; D not certain. The CDR3 has 13 residues. Germline V gives CDR1 KGHDR, CDR2 SFDVKD. V lost 4 bases and J lost 6, with 12 bases in between. The CDR3 is CATSEASFLEQYF. The CDR3, as DNA: TGTGCCACCAGTGAAGCCTCTTTTCTCGAGCAGTACTTC.

This clonotype has a count of ten or more. The chain recombines TRBV10-3 with TRBJ2-7, with unresolved D. The V gene's germline CDR1 is ENHRY and CDR2 SYGVKD. V was cut by 4 bases and J by 4 bases, with 8 bases left in between. CDR3 length: 12 residues. CDR3 loop: CAISAWGYEQYF. The CDR3 DNA reads TGTGCCATCAGTGCATGGGGATACGAGCAGTACTTC.

The chain is built from TRBV7-8 and TRBJ2-5, with TRBD2 matching 12 bases. This CDR3 region has 17 residues. Germline values: CDR1 SGHVS, CDR2 FQNEAQ. With 1 base clipped from V and 3 bases from J, the junction kept 6 bases outside the gene matches. Here the CDR3 DNA reads TGTGCCAGCAGCTTAGAGGCTAGCGGGGGGGCCGAAGAGACCCAGTACTTC. This encodes CASSLEASGGAEETQYF. Together with reference TRBV7-8 and TRBJ2-5, the CDR3 gives the full variable domain: GAGVSQSPRYKVAKRGQDVALRCDPISGHVSLFWYQQALGQGPEFLTYFQNEAQLDKSGLPSDRFFAERPEGSVSTLKIQRTQQEDSAVYLCASSLEASGGAEETQYFGPGTRLLVL.

V gene TRBV15 combines with J gene TRBJ2-3, with TRBD2 identical over 7 bases. V shed 0 bases and J 4 bases; nucleotides not matched to a gene: 10. Germline CDR1 is LNHNV and CDR2 is YYDKDF (reference sequence). CDR3 size: 17 residues. Here the CDR3 DNA reads TGTGCCACCAGCAGAGATCCCGCGCCTAGCGGCCCAGATACGCAGTATTTT. The encoded protein is CATSRDPAPSGPDTQYF.

The table lists this clonotype with many counts. The chain links TRBV24-1 to TRBJ2-1; D uncertain. Looked up from germline, CDR1 is KGHDR and CDR2 is SFDVKD. V lost 7 bases and J lost 7, with 13 bases in between. CDR3 length: 13 amino acids. The CDR3 region has the DNA TGTGCCACCAGCGTAGGCCCCAGGAATGAGCAGTTCTTC. Its protein product is CATSVGPRNEQFF.

The V and J genes are TRBV24-1 and TRBJ2-1; 11 bases are a match to TRBD2. J gave up 8 bases and V 3 bases, and 8 bases lay outside the gene matches. This CDR3 has 16 amino acids. Germline assignment: CDR1 KGHDR and CDR2 SFDVKD. CDR3 in amino acids: CATSDPLAGVDDEQFF. The CDR3, as DNA: TGTGCCACCAGTGATCCACTAGCGGGAGTCGACGATGAGCAGTTCTTC.

This clonotype showed up many times. The genes are TRBV5-1 and TRBJ2-1, with TRBD2 identical over 13 bases. Germline loops: CDR1 SGHRS, CDR2 YFSETQ. This CDR3 region has 15 residues. V dropped 3 bases and J dropped 6; count of bases not matched to a gene: 3. CDR3 coding DNA: TGCGCCAGCAGCTCCGGACTAGCGGGAGTCAATGAGCAGTTCTTC. This gives the protein CASSSGLAGVNEQFF.

This clonotype was seen a few times. The rearrangement links TRBV9 to TRBJ1-6, with D tentatively TRBD1 (5 bases). The CDR3 consists of 14 residues. V was shortened by 4 bases and J by 7 bases, with 12 bases between the two germline ends. Germline values: CDR1 SGDLS, CDR2 YYNGEE. The CDR3 nucleotides are TGTGCCAGCAGCCTGGGACCAGGCAATTCACCCCTCCACTTT. This gives the protein CASSLGPGNSPLHF.

V usage is TRBV15 and J usage is TRBJ2-7, with D unclear. The CDR3 spans 14 residues. The germline gives CDR1 LNHNV, CDR2 YYDKDF (reference sequence). V dropped 1 base and J dropped 0 bases, with 7 bases sitting between them. Here the CDR3 DNA reads TGTGCCACCAGCAGAGTGAGGAGCTCCTACGAGCAGTACTTC. Encoded protein: CATSRVRSSYEQYF.

The chain has TRBV20-1 and TRBJ2-2; D is uncertain. Germline V CDR1 and CDR2: DFQATT, SNEGSKA (reference sequence). The CDR3 is 14 residues long. V was clipped by 6 bases and J by 4 bases, with 15 bases between them. The CDR3 DNA sequence: TGCAGTGCGATGGGCCCAAAGAGCACCGGGGAGCTGTTTTTT. This gives the protein CSAMGPKSTGELFF.

This clonotype was seen repeatedly, ten times or more. The V gene is TRBV6-1, the J gene TRBJ1-2; D is unclear. The V end was cut by 6 bases, the J end by 7 bases, with 12 bases between. The CDR3 covers 12 residues. Germline V gene sequence: CDR1 MNHNS, CDR2 SASEGT. This chain's CDR3 is CASSNRGFGYTF. The CDR3 DNA follows: TGTGCCAGCAGCAACCGAGGATTTGGCTACACCTTC.

This clonotype was counted many times. This chain links TRBV6-2 or TRBV6-3 with TRBJ2-3; 8 nucleotides match TRBD2. CDR3 length: 15 amino acids. The V segment lost 2 bases and the J segment 3 bases; nucleotides outside the gene matches: 4. Germline V gene sequence: CDR1 MNHEY, CDR2 SVGEGT. The CDR3, as DNA: TGTGCCAGCAGTTACGTCGGGGGGGGAACAGATACGCAGTATTTT. Translating gives CASSYVGGGTDTQYF.

The rearrangement links TRBV29-1 to TRBJ2-6; D could derive from TRBD1 or TRBD2 (5 bases each). There are 14 residues in the CDR3. V lost 4 bases and J lost 3, with 10 bases in between. Germline lookup yields CDR1 SQVTM and CDR2 ANQGSEA. CDR3 coding DNA: TGCAGCGTTGGGGGCGGAGGTGGGGCCAACGTCCTGACTTTC. It yields the protein CSVGGGGGANVLTF.

This clonotype was detected many times. The chain is built from TRBV12-5 and TRBJ2-1; 10 bases line up with TRBD2. In germline, CDR1 is LGHNT, CDR2 FRNRAP. This CDR3 has 15 amino acids. V lost 6 bases and J lost 5; bases outside the gene matches: 7. The CDR3 DNA is TGTGCTAGTGGGGGGGGACTAGCGACACACAATGAGCAGTTCTTC. Its protein is CASGGGLATHNEQFF. Based on the CDR3 plus reference TRBV12-5 and TRBJ2-1, the full variable domain is DARVTQTPRHKVTEMGQEVTMRCQPILGHNTVFWYRQTMMQGLELLAYFRNRAPLDDSGMPKDRFSAEMPDATLATLKIQPSEPRDSAVYFCASGGGLATHNEQFFGPGTRLTVL.

This clonotype was counted many times. The genes are TRBV5-1 and TRBJ2-1; D gene ambiguous. The V and J ends lost 4 bases and 5 bases respectively, with 16 bases between them. The germline V gene has CDR1 SGHRS and CDR2 YFSETQ. This CDR3 has 15 residues. The CDR3 coding sequence is TGCGCCAGCAGCGGCCAGCCCTCATCCAACAATGAGCAGTTCTTC. This translates into CASSGQPSSNNEQFF.

In this sample, this clonotype turned up many times. The chain is built from TRBV6-1 and TRBJ2-1; D call uncertain. Germline CDR1 is MNHNS and CDR2 is SASEGT. The CDR3 is 15 residues long. Trimming left V 6 bases short and J 7 bases short, with 19 bases between. The CDR3 protein is CASRKGSPSPNEQFF. CDR3 bases: TGTGCCAGCAGAAAGGGCAGCCCCTCACCTAATGAGCAGTTCTTC.

A few counts support this clonotype. The chain is built from TRBV6-1 and TRBJ1-6; D remains unclear. V was trimmed by 7 bases and J by 0 bases, leaving 19 bases between them. Germline V gene lookup returns CDR1 MNHNS and CDR2 SASEGT. The length of the CDR3 is 18 residues. In nucleotides, the CDR3 is TGTGCCAGCAACAATCAGGCACAGCGGAGCTCCTATAATTCACCCCTCCACTTT. Translation gives CASNNQAQRSSYNSPLHF.

This clonotype was detected only a few times. V gene TRBV30 combines with J gene TRBJ2-3; D is ambiguous. Trimming left V 4 bases short and J 0 bases short, with 8 bases between. CDR3 length equals 13 residues. The germline V gene encodes CDR1 GTSNPN and CDR2 SVGIG (reference sequence). The CDR3 is CAWTRPSTDTQYF. The CDR3 bases are TGTGCCTGGACCCGGCCTAGCACAGATACGCAGTATTTT. Filled out from reference TRBV30 and TRBJ2-3, the complete variable domain reads SQTIHQWPATLVQPVGSPLSLECTVEGTSNPNLYWYRQAAGRGLQLLFYSVGIGQISSEVPQNLSASRPQDRQFILSSKKLLLSDSGFYLCAWTRPSTDTQYFGPGTRLTVL.

This clonotype was observed a few times. The genes are TRBV4-1 and TRBJ2-1; 11 bases line up with TRBD2. The CDR3 runs to 15 residues. Germline CDR1 reads MGHRA; CDR2 reads YSYEKL. V trimming: 4 bases; J trimming: 9 bases; junction bases outside the gene matches: 8. The CDR3 protein is CASSRTSGSGGEQFF. The CDR3 coding sequence is TGCGCCAGCAGCCGGACTAGCGGGTCGGGTGGTGAGCAGTTCTTC.